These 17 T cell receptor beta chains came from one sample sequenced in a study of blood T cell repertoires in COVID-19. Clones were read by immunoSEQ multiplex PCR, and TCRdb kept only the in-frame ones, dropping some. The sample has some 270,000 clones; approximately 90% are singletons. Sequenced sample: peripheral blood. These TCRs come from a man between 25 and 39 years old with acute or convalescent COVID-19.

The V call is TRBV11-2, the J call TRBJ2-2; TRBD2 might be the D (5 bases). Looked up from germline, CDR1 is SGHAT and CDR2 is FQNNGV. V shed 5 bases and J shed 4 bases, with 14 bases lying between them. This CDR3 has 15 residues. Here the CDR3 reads CASSREGRVTGELFF. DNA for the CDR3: TGTGCCAGCAGCCGAGAGGGTCGGGTCACCGGGGAGCTGTTTTTT.

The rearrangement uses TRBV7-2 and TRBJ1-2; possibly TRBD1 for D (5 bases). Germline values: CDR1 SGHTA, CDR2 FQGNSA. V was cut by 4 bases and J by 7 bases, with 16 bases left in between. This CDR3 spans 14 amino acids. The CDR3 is CASSSNRAGLGYTF. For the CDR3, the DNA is TGTGCCAGCAGCTCAAATCGGGCGGGGCTTGGCTACACCTTC.

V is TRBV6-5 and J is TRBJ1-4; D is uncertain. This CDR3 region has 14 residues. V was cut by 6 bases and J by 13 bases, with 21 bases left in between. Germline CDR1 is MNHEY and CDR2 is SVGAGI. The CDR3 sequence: CASSLFNGEDGLFF. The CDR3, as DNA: TGTGCCAGCAGCCTCTTCAACGGGGAAGATGGACTGTTTTTT.

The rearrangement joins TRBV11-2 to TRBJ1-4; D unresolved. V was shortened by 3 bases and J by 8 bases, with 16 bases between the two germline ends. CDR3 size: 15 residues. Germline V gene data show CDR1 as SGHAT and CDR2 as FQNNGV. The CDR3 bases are TGTGCCAGCAGCTTCCGGAGCACTGCCGGAGAAAAACTGTTTTTT. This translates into CASSFRSTAGEKLFF.

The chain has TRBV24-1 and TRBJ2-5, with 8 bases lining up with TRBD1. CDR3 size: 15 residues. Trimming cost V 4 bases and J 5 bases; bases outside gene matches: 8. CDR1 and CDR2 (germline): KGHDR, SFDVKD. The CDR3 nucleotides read TGTGCCACCAGTGACCCTACAGGGGGGCAGGAGACCCAGTACTTC. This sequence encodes CATSDPTGGQETQYF.

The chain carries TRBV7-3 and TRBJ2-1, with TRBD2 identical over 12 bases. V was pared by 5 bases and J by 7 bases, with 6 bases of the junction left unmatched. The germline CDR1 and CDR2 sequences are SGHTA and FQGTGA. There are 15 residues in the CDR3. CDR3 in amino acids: CASSPRLAGVNEQFF. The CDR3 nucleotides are TGTGCCAGCAGCCCCCGACTAGCGGGAGTGAATGAGCAGTTCTTC.

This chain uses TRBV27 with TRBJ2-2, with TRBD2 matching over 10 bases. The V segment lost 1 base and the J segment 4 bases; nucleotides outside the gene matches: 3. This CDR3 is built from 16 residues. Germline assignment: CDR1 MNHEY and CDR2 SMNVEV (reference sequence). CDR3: CASSLYLAGVTGELFF. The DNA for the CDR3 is TGTGCCAGCAGTTTATATCTAGCGGGAGTCACCGGGGAGCTGTTTTTT.

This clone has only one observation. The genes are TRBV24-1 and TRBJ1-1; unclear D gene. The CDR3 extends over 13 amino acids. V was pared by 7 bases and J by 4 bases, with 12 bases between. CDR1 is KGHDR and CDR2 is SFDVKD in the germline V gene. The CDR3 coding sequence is TGTGCCACCAGACACGGGAGAGGCACTGAAGCTTTCTTT. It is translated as CATRHGRGTEAFF.

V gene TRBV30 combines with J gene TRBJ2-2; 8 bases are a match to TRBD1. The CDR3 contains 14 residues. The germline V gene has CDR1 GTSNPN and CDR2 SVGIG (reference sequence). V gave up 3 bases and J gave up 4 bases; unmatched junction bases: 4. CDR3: CAWRNQGATGELFF. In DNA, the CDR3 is TGTGCCTGGAGGAATCAGGGGGCCACCGGGGAGCTGTTTTTT.

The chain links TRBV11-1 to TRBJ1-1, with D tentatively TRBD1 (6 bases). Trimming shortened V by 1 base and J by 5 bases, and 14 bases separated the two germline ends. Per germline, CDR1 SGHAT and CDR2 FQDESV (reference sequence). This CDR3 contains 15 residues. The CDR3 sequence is CASSLDRGAPTEAFF. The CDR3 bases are TGTGCCAGCAGCTTAGATCGGGGGGCACCGACTGAAGCTTTCTTT.

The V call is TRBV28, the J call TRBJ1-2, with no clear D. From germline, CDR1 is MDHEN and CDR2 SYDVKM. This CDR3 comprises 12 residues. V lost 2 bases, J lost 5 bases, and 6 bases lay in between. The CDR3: CASSLTVYGYTF. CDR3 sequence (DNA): TGTGCCAGCAGTTTAACAGTATATGGCTACACCTTC.

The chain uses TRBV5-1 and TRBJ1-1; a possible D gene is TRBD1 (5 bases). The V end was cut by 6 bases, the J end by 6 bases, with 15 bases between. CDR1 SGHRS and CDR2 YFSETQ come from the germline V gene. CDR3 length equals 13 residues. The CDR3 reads CASKGPGLAEAFF. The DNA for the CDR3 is TGCGCCAGCAAAGGCCCAGGGCTGGCTGAAGCTTTCTTT.

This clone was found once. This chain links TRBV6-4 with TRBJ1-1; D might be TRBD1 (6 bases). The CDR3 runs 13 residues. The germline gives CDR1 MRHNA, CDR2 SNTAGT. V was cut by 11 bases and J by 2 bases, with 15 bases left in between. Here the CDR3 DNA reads TGTGCCTCCCGGGAGGGGGTCAACACTGAAGCTTTCTTT. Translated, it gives CASREGVNTEAFF.

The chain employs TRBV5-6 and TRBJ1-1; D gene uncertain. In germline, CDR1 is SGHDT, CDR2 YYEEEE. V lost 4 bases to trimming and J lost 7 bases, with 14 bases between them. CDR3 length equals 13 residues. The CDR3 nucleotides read TGTGCCAGCAGCCGTGGGCTCAGCTATGAAGCTTTCTTT. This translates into CASSRGLSYEAFF.

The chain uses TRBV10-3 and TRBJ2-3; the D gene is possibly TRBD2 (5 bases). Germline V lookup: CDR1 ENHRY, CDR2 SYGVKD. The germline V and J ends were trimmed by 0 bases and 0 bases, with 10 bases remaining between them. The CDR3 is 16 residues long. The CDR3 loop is CAISESKAASTDTQYF. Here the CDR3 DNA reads TGTGCCATCAGTGAGTCGAAAGCGGCTAGCACAGATACGCAGTATTTT.

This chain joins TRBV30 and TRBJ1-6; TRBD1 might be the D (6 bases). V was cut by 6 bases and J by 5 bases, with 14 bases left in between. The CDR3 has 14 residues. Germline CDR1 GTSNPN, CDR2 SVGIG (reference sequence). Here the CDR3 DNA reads TGTGCCTGTCCTGACCGGGACAATAATTCACCCCTCCACTTT. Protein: CACPDRDNNSPLHF.

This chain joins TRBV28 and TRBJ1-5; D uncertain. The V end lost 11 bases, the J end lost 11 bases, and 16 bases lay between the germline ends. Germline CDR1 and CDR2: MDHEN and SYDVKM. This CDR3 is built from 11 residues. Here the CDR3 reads CAGGLARAQHF. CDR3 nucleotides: TGTGCCGGAGGGTTAGCTAGGGCCCAGCATTTT. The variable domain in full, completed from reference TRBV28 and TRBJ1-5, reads DVKVTQSSRYLVKRTGEKVFLECVQDMDHENMFWYRQDPGLGLRLIYFSYDVKMKEKGDIPEGYSVSREKKERFSLILESASTNQTSMYLCAGGLARAQHFGDGTRLSIL.